This T cell receptor (beta chain) emerged from a study of shared clonotypes between healthy human individuals. Whole-study findings and limits: Blood was the only sampled material, and tissue repertoires likely differ. Rarefaction demonstrated incomplete sorted-subset sequencing despite large depth. Naive CD4 clonotypes overlapped across several donors at around 4.7%.

To note about this clone: Antigen specificity is unknown. This specimen includes other DNA sequences encoding the same CDR3.

Profiled with immunoSEQ multiplex PCR; TCRdb holds only in-frame clones, not every one. This sample has 2 million to 2.5 million clones; 90% to 97% occur once, and the top ten carry around 0.13%. V lost 1 base to trimming and J lost 9 bases, with 8 bases between them. Germline lookup yields CDR1 LGHNA and CDR2 YSLEER. The CDR3 runs 12 residues. The clonotype comes from a young man in good health. V is TRBV4-3 and J is TRBJ2-3; D might be TRBD1 (6 bases). The sequenced material came from naive CD4+ T cells sorted from blood. The subset is: CD45RA+ positively selected. The CDR3 region is CASSQGQGTQYF. The DNA of the CDR3 is TGCGCCAGCAGCCAAGGTCAGGGGACGCAGTATTTT.